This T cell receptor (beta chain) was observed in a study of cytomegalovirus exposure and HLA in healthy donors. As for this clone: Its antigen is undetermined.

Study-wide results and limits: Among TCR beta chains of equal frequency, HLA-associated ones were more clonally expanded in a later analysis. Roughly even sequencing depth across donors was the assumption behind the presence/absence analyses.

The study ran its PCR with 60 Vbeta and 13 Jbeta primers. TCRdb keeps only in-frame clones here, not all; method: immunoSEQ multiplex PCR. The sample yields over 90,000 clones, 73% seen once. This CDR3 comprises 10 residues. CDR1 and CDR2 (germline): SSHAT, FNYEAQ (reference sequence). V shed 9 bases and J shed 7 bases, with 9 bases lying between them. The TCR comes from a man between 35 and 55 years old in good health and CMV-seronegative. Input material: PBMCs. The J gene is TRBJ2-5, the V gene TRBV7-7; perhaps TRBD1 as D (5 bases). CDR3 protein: CASLGRTQYF. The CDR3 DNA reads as TGTGCCAGTTTGGGGCGGACCCAGTACTTC.